This T cell receptor beta chain was captured by sequencing in a study of blood T cells in healthy people across ages. Through a sample-barcoded 5' primer and a J-beta primer mix, a second PCR was run for about 6 to 11 cycles. Every cDNA was tagged by a template-switch adaptor with 12 random nucleotides. All samples yielded 2.5 million or more CDR3-containing paired-end reads. TCRdb re-derived calls from the 5' RACE reads in MiXCR, one entry per CDR3 protein. The sample contains about 800,000 distinct CDR3 sequences, about 62% of which appear only once. Per germline, CDR1 SGHTA and CDR2 FQGNSA. This CDR3 is 14 amino acids long.

This chain uses TRBV7-2 with TRBJ2-5; unclear D gene. The DNA end is a closer match to TRBJ2-4, so the J assignment may be wrong. Sequenced material: blood. The sequence was collected from a man in his thirties or forties in good health. The CDR3 nucleotides are TGTGCCAGCAGCCATAGAGCAGGTTTAAACATTCAGTACTTC. Its protein is CASSHRAGLNIQYF.